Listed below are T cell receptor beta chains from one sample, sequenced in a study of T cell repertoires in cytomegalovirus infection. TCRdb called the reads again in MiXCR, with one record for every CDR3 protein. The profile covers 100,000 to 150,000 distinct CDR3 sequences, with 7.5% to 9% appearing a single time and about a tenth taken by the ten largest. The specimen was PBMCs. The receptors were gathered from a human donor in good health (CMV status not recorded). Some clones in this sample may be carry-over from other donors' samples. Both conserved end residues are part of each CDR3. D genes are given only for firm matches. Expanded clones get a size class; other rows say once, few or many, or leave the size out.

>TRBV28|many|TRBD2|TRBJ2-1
TGTGCCAGCAGTTCCTTATGGCTGACTCGGGGGGGCTCCTACAATGAGCAGTTCTTC
CASSSLWLTRGGSYNEQFF
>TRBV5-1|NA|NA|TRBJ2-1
TGCGCCAGCAGCTTGGGTCCCAGAACCTACAATGAGCAGTTCTTC
CASSLGPRTYNEQFF
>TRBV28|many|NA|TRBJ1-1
TGTGCCAGCAGTTTTCGAAGGGGGTCGGGGACTGAAGCTTTCTTT
CASSFRRGSGTEAFF
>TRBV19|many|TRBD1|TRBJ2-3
TGTGCCAGTAGTATAGGAGGGGGCTTCACAGATACGCAGTATTTT
CASSIGGGFTDTQYF
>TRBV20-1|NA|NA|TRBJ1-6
TGCAGTGCCAAGCTCGGGGCAGGGGATTCACCCCTCCACTTT
CSAKLGAGDSPLHF
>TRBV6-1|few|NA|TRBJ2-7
TGTGCCAGCACTGGGATGTACGAGCAGTACTTC
CASTGMYEQYF
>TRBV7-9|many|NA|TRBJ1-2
TGTGCCAGCATGGGCCAGAACTATGGCTACACCTTC
CASMGQNYGYTF
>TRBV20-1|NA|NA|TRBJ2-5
TGCAGTGCTCCGGGACTGCAGGAGGCAGAGACCCAGTACTTC
CSAPGLQEAETQYF
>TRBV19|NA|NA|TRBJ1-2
TGTGCCAGTAGTATAGCTGTACAGAACTATGGCTACACCTTC
CASSIAVQNYGYTF
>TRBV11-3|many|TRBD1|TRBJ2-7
TGTGCCAGCAGCACCCGGGACAGTGAGCAGTACTTC
CASSTRDSEQYF
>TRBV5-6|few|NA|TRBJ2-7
TGTGCCAGCAGCTTGGCTACACCCTACGTTGGGCAGTACTTC
CASSLATPYVGQYF
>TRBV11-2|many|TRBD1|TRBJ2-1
TGTGCCAGCAGCCGAGGACAGGGCTGGCATGAGCAGTTCTTC
CASSRGQGWHEQFF
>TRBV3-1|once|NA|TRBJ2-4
TGTGCCAGCAGCCCCGGGGTCCAATTAGCCAAAAACATTCAGTACTTC
CASSPGVQLAKNIQYF
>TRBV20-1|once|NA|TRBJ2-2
TGCAGTGCCTCGCGGGACGCAACGAACACCGGGGAGCTGTTTTTT
CSASRDATNTGELFF
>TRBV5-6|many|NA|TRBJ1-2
TGTGCCAGCAGCCCTACCCCCCCCTATGGCTACACCTTC
CASSPTPPYGYTF
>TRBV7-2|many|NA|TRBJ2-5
TGTGCCAGCAGCCCCCGCGGCGTTGGGGGGCGGGAGACCCAGTACTTC
CASSPRGVGGRETQYF
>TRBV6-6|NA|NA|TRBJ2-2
TGTGCCAGCTCCCCCCAGGGACCGAACACCGGGGAGCTGTTTTTT
CASSPQGPNTGELFF
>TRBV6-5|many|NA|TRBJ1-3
TGTGCCAGCAGTTACGTTGGGCAGAGCTCTGGAAACACCATATATTTT
CASSYVGQSSGNTIYF
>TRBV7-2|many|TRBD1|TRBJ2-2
TGTGCCAGCACCCGGGACAGGGGAATCGGCGGGGAGCTGTTTTTT
CASTRDRGIGGELFF
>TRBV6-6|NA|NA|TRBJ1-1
TGTGCCAGCAGTTCCCGGGACGGGTTTGAAGCTTTCTTT
CASSSRDGFEAFF
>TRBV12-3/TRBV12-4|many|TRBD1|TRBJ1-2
TGTGCCAGCAGCTCCCGTCGGGACAGGGTATTTTTCTATGGCTACACCTTC
CASSSRRDRVFFYGYTF
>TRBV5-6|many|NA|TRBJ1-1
TGTGCCAGCAGTCTTGGTCAGGGCCTCGGGCCCGAAGCTTTCTTT
CASSLGQGLGPEAFF
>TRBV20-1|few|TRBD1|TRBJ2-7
TGCAGTGCTAGAGATCGGGACAGGGTTTACGAGCAGTACTTC
CSARDRDRVYEQYF
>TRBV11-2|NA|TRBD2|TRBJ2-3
TGTGCCAGCAGCACCCTAGCGGGGGTGGATACGCAGTATTTT
CASSTLAGVDTQYF
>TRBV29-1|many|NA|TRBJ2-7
TGCAGCGTTTGTATCGGGTACGAGCAGTACTTC
CSVCIGYEQYF
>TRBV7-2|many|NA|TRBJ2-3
TGTGCCAGCAGCCCCCGTCTAGCGATAAGCACAGATACGCAGTATTTT
CASSPRLAISTDTQYF
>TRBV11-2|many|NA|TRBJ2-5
TGTGCCAGCACCATCTTAGGCAGGGGAGTCCAAGAGACCCAGTACTTC
CASTILGRGVQETQYF
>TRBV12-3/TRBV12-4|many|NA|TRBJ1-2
TGTGCCAGCAGATCGACTCCAGGGTTGGGTGGCTACACCTTC
CASRSTPGLGGYTF
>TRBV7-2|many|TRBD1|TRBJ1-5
TGTGCCAGCAGCTTAGGTCGACAGGGATCCATCAATCAGCCCCAGCATTTT
CASSLGRQGSINQPQHF
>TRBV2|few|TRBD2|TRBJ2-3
TGTGCCAGCAAGGTTAACGGGGGGGCCGCAGATACGCAGTATTTT
CASKVNGGAADTQYF
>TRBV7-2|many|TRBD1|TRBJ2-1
TGTGCCAGCAGCTTAGTAGGGGGCAAGAATGGTGAGCAGTTCTTC
CASSLVGGKNGEQFF
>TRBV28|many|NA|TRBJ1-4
TGTGCCAGCAGCCAACTCGGACCAGCTAATGAAAAACTGTTTTTT
CASSQLGPANEKLFF
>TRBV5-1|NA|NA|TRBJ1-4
TGCGCCAGCAGACGACTTTCAACAGCTACTAATGAAAAACTGTTTTTT
CASRRLSTATNEKLFF
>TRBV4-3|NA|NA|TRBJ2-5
TGCGCCAGCAGCCAAGGGCCCCCCTGGACAGTGGAAGAGACCCAGTACTTC
CASSQGPPWTVEETQYF
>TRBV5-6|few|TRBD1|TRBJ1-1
TGTGCCAGCAGCTTGGCCTTAACAGGGGGCATCGCTGAAGCTTTCTTT
CASSLALTGGIAEAFF
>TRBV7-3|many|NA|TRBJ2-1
TGTGCCAGCAGCTTAGACCCGAGCTCCTACAATGAGCAGTTCTTC
CASSLDPSSYNEQFF
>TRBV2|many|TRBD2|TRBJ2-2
TGTGCCAGCAGTGAATCTGCGCGGGGGGGACGGACCGGGGAGCTGTTTTTT
CASSESARGGRTGELFF
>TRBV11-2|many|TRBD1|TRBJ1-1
TGTGCCAGCAGCTCTGTTACAGGGGACACTGAAGCTTTCTTT
CASSSVTGDTEAFF
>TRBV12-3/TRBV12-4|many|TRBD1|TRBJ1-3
TGTGCCAGCAGTGACGGGACAGGAGTTCTTTCTGGAAACACCATATATTTT
CASSDGTGVLSGNTIYF
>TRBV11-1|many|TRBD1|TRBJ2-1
TGTGCCAGCAGCTCCCGACAGGGCCCCTACAATGAGCAGTTCTTC
CASSSRQGPYNEQFF
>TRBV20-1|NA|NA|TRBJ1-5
TGCAGTGCTAGAGATCGGCAAATCAATCAGCCCCAGCATTTT
CSARDRQINQPQHF
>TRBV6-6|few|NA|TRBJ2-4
TGTGCCAGCAGTTACCTCCGGGGGGCTGCCAAAAACATTCAGTACTTC
CASSYLRGAAKNIQYF
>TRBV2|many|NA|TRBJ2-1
TGTGCCCTCAGACAAGGGCCCTACAATGAGCAGTTCTTC
CALRQGPYNEQFF
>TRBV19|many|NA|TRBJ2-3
TGTGCCAGTAGAAGCCTTGGACCTACCCAGGATACGCAGTATTTT
CASRSLGPTQDTQYF
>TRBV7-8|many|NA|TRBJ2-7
TGTGCCAGCAGCCTAGGAGGGGGTAACGAGCAGTACTTC
CASSLGGGNEQYF
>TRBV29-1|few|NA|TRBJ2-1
TGCAGCGTTGATAGAGCGGATGAGCAGTTCTTC
CSVDRADEQFF
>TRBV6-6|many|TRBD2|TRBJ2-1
TGTGCCAGCAGTCGGACTAGCGGGGGTGTGAGCTACAATGAGCAGTTCTTC
CASSRTSGGVSYNEQFF